A selection of T cell receptor beta chains follows, all from one sample in a study of human T cells and chemical hapten exposure. TCRdb re-called the RACE reads with MiXCR, one entry per CDR3 protein. The table includes approximately 350,000 distinct CDR3 sequences, roughly 6.9% detected once. This specimen consisted of whole blood, obtained in connection with sensitization to the hapten diphenylcyclopropenone (DPC). The receptors shown here come from a woman between 18 and 29 years old with alopecia areata. Some clones in this sample may be carry-over from other donors' samples. CDR3s include the opening cysteine and the closing phenylalanine or tryptophan. Fields, in order: V gene, J gene, clone size, D gene, CDR3 DNA, CDR3 protein. D genes are given only for firm matches. Expanded clones are given a class, and other clones once, few, many or no size at all.

TRBV5-1,TRBJ2-5,.,TRBD1,TGCGCCAGCAGCTTGGGGGACAGGGCTATGGAGACCCAGTACTTC,CASSLGDRAMETQYF
TRBV20-1,TRBJ2-1,many,TRBD2,TGCAGTGCTAGAGAGGGGAGCGGGAGAAATGAGCAGTTCTTC,CSAREGSGRNEQFF
TRBV5-5,TRBJ1-6,few,.,TGTGCCAGCAGCTTGGTGGCAGGGGATTCACCCCTCCACTTT,CASSLVAGDSPLHF
TRBV12-3/TRBV12-4,TRBJ1-2,.,TRBD1,TGTGCCAGCAGTTTAACAAGACAGGGCGACTCTGGCTACACCTTC,CASSLTRQGDSGYTF
TRBV18,TRBJ1-5,.,TRBD1,TGTGCCAGCTCACCCCTCCCATCAGGGGGCAGCGGCAATCAGCCCCAGCATTTT,CASSPLPSGGSGNQPQHF
TRBV25-1,TRBJ1-4,once,TRBD1,TGTGCCAGCAGTGACTACAGGGGGCAGGGTGAAAAACTGTTTTTT,CASSDYRGQGEKLFF
TRBV7-9,TRBJ1-6,.,.,TGTGCCAGCAGCTCCCCGGAGCACCGGAGAAATTCACCCCTCCACTTT,CASSSPEHRRNSPLHF
TRBV4-1,TRBJ1-2,.,.,TGCGCCAGCAGCTTAAATTTGCAGCGTGGCTACACCTTC,CASSLNLQRGYTF
TRBV10-3,TRBJ1-3,many,.,TGTGCCATCAAGGACTCTGGAAACACCATATATTTT,CAIKDSGNTIYF
TRBV7-9,TRBJ2-5,many,.,TGTGCCAGCAGCTTACCAGGGGTCTACGAGACCCAGTACTTC,CASSLPGVYETQYF
TRBV5-5,TRBJ1-2,few,.,TGTGCCAGCAGCTTGTCCCCCTGGCCCGGTGGGGACTATGGCTACACCTTC,CASSLSPWPGGDYGYTF
TRBV7-6,TRBJ1-6,many,.,TGTGCCAGCAGCTTTGCGGCAGGGGATAATTCACCCCTCCACTTT,CASSFAAGDNSPLHF
TRBV24-1,TRBJ2-3,many,TRBD1,TGTGCCACCAGTGATGAACAGGGGCTGGATACGCAGTATTTT,CATSDEQGLDTQYF
TRBV20-1,TRBJ1-2,few,TRBD1,TGCAGTGCTAGTAATCCGACAGGGGGAAGTGGCTACACCTTC,CSASNPTGGSGYTF
TRBV2,TRBJ2-7,.,.,TGTGCCAGCAGTGAGGGGACTGAAACCTACGAGCAGTACTTC,CASSEGTETYEQYF
TRBV5-1,TRBJ2-3,.,TRBD2,TGCGCCAGCAGCTTGGGGGGACTAGCGGCAGCAGATATGCAGTATTTT,CASSLGGLAAADMQYF
TRBV24-1,TRBJ2-3,many,TRBD1,TGTGCCACCAGTGATTTGGGGACAGCCATCACAGATACGCAGTATTTT,CATSDLGTAITDTQYF
TRBV20-1,TRBJ1-3,.,.,TGCAGTGCTAGAACCGGGAGCTCTGGAAACACCATATATTTT,CSARTGSSGNTIYF